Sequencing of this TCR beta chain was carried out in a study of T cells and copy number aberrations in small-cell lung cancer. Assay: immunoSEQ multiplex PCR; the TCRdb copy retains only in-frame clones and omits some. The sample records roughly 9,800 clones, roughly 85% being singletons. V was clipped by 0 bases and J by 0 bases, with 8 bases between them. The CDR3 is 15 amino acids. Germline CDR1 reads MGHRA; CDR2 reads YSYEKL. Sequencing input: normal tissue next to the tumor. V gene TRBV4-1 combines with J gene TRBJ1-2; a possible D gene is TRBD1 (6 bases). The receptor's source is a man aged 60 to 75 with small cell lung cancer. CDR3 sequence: CASSQERTANYGYTF. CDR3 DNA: TGCGCCAGCAGCCAAGAAAGGACAGCTAACTATGGCTACACCTTC.